A selection of T cell receptor beta chains follows, all from one sample in a study of human CD4 T cells and Enterobacteriaceae. Repertoires were generated with immunoSEQ multiplex PCR, while TCRdb's copy carries only in-frame clones and drops some. The table has fewer than 35,000 clones, approximately 80% seen once. Specimen: memory CD4+ T cells from blood. The source is a human donor in good health. CDR3s include the opening cysteine and the closing phenylalanine or tryptophan. D genes are given only for firm matches. The size field is filled for only some rows; it gives once, few, many or a size class.

>.|.|TRBJ2-1|16|TRBV11-2
CASSAFGAGNYNEQFF
TGTGCCAGCAGCGCATTCGGAGCTGGGAATTACAATGAGCAGTTCTTC
>.|.|TRBJ1-5|19|TRBV19
CASSPSGQGGGRSNQPQHF
TGTGCCAGTAGTCCATCCGGCCAGGGAGGGGGTCGGAGCAATCAGCCCCAGCATTTT
>.|.|TRBJ1-3|13|TRBV14
CASSQALGVTIYF
TGTGCCAGCAGCCAAGCCCTGGGAGTCACCATATATTTT
>.|.|TRBJ1-6|15|TRBV5-1
CASSSGGPGNSPLHF
TGCGCCAGCAGCTCCGGGGGTCCGGGTAATTCACCCCTCCACTTT
>.|.|TRBJ2-7|14|TRBV11-3
CASSLSGPVGEQYF
TGTGCCAGCAGCTTATCGGGACCGGTTGGCGAGCAGTACTTC
>TRBD1|.|TRBJ2-7|15|TRBV10-3
CAIRAGTGGDYEQYF
TGTGCCATCCGGGCCGGGACAGGGGGGGACTACGAGCAGTACTTC
>TRBD2|.|TRBJ2-1|15|TRBV18
CASSPGGKVYNEQFF
TGTGCCAGCTCACCGGGGGGGAAAGTCTACAATGAGCAGTTCTTC
>.|once|TRBJ2-7|12|TRBV13
CASSLSSYEQYF
TGTGCCAGCAGCTTGAGCTCCTACGAGCAGTACTTC
>.|.|TRBJ1-2|15|TRBV28
CASSLLGFFGYGYTF
TGTGCCAGCAGTTTATTAGGGTTTTTTGGCTATGGCTACACCTTC
>TRBD1|.|TRBJ2-7|16|TRBV15
CATSREVGQGSYEQYF
TGTGCCACCAGCAGAGAGGTGGGACAGGGGTCCTACGAGCAGTACTTC
>.|.|TRBJ1-1|17|TRBV1
CTSSQEGVDRFGSEAFF
TGCACCAGCAGCCAAGAGGGGGTCGACAGATTTGGGTCTGAAGCTTTCTTT
>.|.|TRBJ1-3|12|TRBV30
CAWSGSVNTIYF
TGTGCCTGGAGTGGATCCGTAAACACCATATATTTT
>TRBD1|few|TRBJ1-2|14|TRBV18
CASSPRRGREGYTF
TGTGCCAGCTCACCCCGAAGGGGGCGAGAAGGCTACACCTTC
>TRBD1|.|TRBJ1-5|15|TRBV7-9
CASSPTGQGNQPQHF
TGTGCCAGCAGCCCTACCGGACAGGGAAATCAGCCCCAGCATTTT
>.|.|TRBJ2-1|12|TRBV27
CASGPRGVEQFF
TGTGCCAGCGGCCCGAGGGGGGTCGAGCAGTTCTTC
>TRBD1|once|TRBJ1-1|13|TRBV7-2
CASSFPGQDNAFF
TGTGCCAGCAGCTTTCCGGGACAGGACAACGCTTTCTTT
>.|.|TRBJ2-3|16|TRBV5-5
CASSLGWTTSTDTQYF
TGTGCCAGCAGCTTGGGCTGGACTACCTCCACAGATACGCAGTATTTT
>TRBD1|.|TRBJ2-3|16|TRBV6-1
CASSEEVQGFTDTQYF
TGTGCCAGCAGTGAAGAGGTACAGGGGTTCACAGATACGCAGTATTTT
>.|.|TRBJ1-1|13|TRBV14
CASRSQGFTEAFF
TGTGCCAGCAGATCCCAGGGTTTCACTGAAGCTTTCTTT
>TRBD1|.|TRBJ1-5|15|TRBV18
CASSADRTLNQPQHF
TGTGCCAGCTCGGCGGACAGGACGTTGAATCAGCCCCAGCATTTT
>.|.|TRBJ2-5|14|TRBV27
CASSLSGHRETQYF
TGTGCCAGCAGTTTATCGGGACACCGGGAGACCCAGTACTTC
>TRBD1|.|TRBJ1-6|15|TRBV4-1
CASSQGTGDNSPLHF
TGCGCCAGCAGCCAAGGGACAGGGGATAATTCACCCCTCCACTTT
>.|.|TRBJ2-7|15|TRBV15
CATSRNRGPPYEQYF
TGTGCCACCAGCAGGAACCGGGGCCCCCCCTACGAGCAGTACTTC
>TRBD2|once|TRBJ2-1|15|TRBV27
CASSLWASGTDEQFF
TGTGCCAGCAGTTTATGGGCTAGCGGGACCGATGAGCAGTTCTTC